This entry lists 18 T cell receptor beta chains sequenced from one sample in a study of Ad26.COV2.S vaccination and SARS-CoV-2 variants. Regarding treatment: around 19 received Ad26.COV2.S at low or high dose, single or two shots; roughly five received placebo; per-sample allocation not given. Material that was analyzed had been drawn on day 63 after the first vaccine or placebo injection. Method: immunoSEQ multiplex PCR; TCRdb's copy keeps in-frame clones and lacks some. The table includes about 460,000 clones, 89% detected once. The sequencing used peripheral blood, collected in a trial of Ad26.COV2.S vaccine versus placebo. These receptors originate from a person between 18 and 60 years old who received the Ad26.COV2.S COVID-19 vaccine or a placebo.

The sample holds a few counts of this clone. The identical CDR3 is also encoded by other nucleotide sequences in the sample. The CDR3 here is CASSFGGELFF. The CDR3 DNA reads TGTGCCAGCAGTTTCGGCGGGGAGCTGTTTTTT. The rearrangement links TRBV27 to TRBJ2-2; D not resolved. The ends were cut back, 3 bases at V and 7 bases at J, with 3 bases in the middle. The CDR3 is 11 residues long. Germline CDR1 is MNHEY and CDR2 is SMNVEV (reference sequence).

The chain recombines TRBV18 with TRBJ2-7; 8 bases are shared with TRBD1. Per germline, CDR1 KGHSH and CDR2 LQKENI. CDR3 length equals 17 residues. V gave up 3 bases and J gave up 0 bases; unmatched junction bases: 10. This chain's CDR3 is CASSPMIGTGTSYEQYF. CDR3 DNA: TGTGCCAGCTCACCGATGATCGGGACAGGAACCTCCTACGAGCAGTACTTC.

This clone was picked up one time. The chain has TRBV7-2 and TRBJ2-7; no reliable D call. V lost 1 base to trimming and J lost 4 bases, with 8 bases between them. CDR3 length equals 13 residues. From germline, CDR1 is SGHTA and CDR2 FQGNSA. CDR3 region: CASSLDLSYEQYF. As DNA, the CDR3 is TGTGCCAGCAGCTTAGATTTGTCATACGAGCAGTACTTC. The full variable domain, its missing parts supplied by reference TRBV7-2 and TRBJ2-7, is GAGVSQSPSNKVTEKGKDVELRCDPISGHTALYWYRQSLGQGLEFLIYFQGNSAPDKSGLPSDRFSAERTGGSVSTLTIQRTQQEDSAVYLCASSLDLSYEQYFGPGTRLTVT.

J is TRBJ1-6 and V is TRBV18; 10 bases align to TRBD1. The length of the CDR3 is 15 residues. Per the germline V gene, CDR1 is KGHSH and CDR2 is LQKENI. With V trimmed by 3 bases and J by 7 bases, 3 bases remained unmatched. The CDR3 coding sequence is TGTGCCAGCTCACCTCGACAGGGGGCCAATTCACCCCTCCACTTT. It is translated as CASSPRQGANSPLHF.

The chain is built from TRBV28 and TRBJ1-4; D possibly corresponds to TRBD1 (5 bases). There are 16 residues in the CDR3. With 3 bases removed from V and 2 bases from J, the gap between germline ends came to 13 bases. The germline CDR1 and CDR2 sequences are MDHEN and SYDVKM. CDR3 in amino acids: CASSFLGTGTNEKLFF. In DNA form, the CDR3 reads TGTGCCAGCAGTTTTCTGGGGACGGGGACTAATGAAAAACTGTTTTTT.

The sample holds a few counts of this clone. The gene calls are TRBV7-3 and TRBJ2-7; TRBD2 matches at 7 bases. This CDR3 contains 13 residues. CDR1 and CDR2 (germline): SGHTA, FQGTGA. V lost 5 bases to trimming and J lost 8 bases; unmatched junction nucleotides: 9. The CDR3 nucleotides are TGTGCCAGCAGCAGCGGGATAGACACCCAGCAGTACTTC. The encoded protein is CASSSGIDTQQYF. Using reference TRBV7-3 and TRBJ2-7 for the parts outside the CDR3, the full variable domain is GAGVSQTPSNKVTEKGKYVELRCDPISGHTALYWYRQSLGQGPEFLIYFQGTGAADDSGLPNDRFFAVRPEGSVSTLKIQRTERGDSAVYLCASSSGIDTQQYFGPGTRLTVT.

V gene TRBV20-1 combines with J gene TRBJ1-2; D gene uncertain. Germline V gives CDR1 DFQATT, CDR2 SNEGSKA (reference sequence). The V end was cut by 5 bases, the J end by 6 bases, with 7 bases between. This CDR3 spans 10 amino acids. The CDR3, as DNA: TGCAGTGCTTTTAGCAATGGCTACACCTTC. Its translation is CSAFSNGYTF.

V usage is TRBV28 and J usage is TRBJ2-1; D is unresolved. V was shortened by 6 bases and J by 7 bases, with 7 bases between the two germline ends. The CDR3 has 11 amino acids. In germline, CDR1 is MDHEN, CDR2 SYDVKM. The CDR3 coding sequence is TGTGCCAGCAGGGACGTGAATGAGCAGTTCTTC. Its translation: CASRDVNEQFF.

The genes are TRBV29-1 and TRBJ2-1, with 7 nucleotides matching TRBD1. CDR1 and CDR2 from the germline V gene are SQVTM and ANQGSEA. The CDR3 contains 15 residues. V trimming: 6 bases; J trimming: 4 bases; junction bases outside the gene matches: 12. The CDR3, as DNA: TGCAGCGTGGGGACAGACCCCTTATTATACAATGAGCAGTTCTTC. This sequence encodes CSVGTDPLLYNEQFF.

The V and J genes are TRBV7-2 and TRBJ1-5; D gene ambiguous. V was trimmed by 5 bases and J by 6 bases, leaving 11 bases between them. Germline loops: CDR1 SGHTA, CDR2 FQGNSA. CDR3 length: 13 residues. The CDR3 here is CASSKRSGQPQHF. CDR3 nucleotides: TGTGCCAGCAGCAAGCGGAGTGGTCAGCCCCAGCATTTT.

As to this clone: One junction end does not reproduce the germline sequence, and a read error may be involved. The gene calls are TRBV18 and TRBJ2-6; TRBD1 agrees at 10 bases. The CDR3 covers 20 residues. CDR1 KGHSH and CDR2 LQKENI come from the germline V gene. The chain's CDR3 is CASSPLPPGQGISGANVLTF. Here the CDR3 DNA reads TGTGCCAGCTCTCCACTTCCTCCGGGACAGGGGATCTCTGGGGCCAACGTCCTGACTTTC.

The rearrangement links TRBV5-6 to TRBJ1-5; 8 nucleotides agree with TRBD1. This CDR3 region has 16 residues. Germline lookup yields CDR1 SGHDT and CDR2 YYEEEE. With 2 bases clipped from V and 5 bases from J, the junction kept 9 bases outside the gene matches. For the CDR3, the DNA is TGTGCCAGCAGCTTTAGACAGGGGAGGTCGGATCAGCCCCAGCATTTT. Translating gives CASSFRQGRSDQPQHF.

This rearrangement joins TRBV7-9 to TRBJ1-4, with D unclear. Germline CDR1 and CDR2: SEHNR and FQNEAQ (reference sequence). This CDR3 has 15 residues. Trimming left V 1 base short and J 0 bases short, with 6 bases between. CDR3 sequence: CASSLVLSTNEKLFF. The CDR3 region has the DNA TGTGCCAGCAGCTTAGTCCTATCAACTAATGAAAAACTGTTTTTT.

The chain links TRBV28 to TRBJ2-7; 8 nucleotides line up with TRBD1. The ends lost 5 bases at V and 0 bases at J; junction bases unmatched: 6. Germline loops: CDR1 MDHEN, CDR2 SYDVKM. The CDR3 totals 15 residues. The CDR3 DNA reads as TGTGCCAGCAGTCCCCTAACAGGGGGCTCCTACGAGCAGTACTTC. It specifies CASSPLTGGSYEQYF.

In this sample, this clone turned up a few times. The CDR3: CASSRGGQGFADYEQYF. The CDR3 region has the DNA TGTGCCAGCAGCCGAGGGGGACAGGGTTTTGCGGACTACGAGCAGTACTTC. The V call is TRBV3-1 (or the pseudogene TRBV3-2), the J call TRBJ2-7, with TRBD1 matching over 9 bases. CDR3 length: 17 amino acids. Germline CDR1 LGHDT, CDR2 YNNKEL (reference sequence). V shed 4 bases, J shed 3 bases, and the junction held 13 bases outside the gene matches.

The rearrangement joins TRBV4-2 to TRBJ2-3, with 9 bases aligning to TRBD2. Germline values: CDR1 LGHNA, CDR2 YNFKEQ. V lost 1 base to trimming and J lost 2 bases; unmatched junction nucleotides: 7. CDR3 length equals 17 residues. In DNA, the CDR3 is TGTGCCAGCAGCCAAGGATGGGCGGGGGGGGCCACAGATACGCAGTATTTT. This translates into CASSQGWAGGATDTQYF.

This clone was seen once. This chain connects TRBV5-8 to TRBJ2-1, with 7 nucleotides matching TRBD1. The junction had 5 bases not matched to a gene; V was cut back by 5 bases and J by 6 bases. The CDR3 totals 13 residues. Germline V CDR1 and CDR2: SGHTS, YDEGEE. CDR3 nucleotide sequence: TGTGCCAGCAGGAGACAGGGCATCAATGAGCAGTTCTTC. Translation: CASRRQGINEQFF.

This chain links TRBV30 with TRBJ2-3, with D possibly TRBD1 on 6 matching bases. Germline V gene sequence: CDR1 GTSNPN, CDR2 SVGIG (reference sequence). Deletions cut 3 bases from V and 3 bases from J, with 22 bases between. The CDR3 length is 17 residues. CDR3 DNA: TGTGCCTGGAGGTCAGGAACTAGGGGCAGGGGTACAGATACGCAGTATTTT. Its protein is CAWRSGTRGRGTDTQYF.